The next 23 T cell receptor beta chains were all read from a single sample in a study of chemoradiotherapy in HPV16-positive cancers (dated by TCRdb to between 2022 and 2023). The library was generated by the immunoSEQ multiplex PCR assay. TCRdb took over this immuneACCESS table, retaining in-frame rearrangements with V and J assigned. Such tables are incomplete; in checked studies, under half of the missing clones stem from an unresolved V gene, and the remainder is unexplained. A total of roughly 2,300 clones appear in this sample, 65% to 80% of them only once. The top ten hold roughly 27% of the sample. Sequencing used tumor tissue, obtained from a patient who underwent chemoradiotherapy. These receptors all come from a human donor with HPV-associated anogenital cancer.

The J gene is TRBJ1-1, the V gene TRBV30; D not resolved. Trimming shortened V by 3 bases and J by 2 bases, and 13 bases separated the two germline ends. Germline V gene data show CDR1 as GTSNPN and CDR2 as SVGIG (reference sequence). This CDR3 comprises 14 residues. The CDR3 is CAWSKGGFNTEAFF. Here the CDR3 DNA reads TGTGCCTGGAGCAAAGGAGGTTTCAACACTGAAGCTTTCTTT.

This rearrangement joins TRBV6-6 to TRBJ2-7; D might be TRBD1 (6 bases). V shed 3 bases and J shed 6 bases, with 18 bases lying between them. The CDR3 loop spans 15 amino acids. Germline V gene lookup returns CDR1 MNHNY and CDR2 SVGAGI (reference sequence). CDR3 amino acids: CASSYGASGAGEQYF. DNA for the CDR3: TGTGCCAGCAGTTATGGCGCGTCAGGGGCGGGCGAGCAGTACTTC.

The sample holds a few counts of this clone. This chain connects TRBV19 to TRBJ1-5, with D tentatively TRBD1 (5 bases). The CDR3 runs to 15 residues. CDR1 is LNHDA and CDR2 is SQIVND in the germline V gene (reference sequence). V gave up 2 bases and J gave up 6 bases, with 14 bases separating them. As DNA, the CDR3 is TGTGCCAGTAGTATAAACGGTCAGGGAGGTCAGCCCCAGCATTTT. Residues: CASSINGQGGQPQHF. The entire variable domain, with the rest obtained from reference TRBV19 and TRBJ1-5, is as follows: DGGITQSPKYLFRKEGQNVTLSCEQNLNHDAMYWYRQDPGQGLRLIYYSQIVNDFQKGDIAEGYSVSREKKESFPLTVTSAQKNPTAFYLCASSINGQGGQPQHFGDGTRLSIL.

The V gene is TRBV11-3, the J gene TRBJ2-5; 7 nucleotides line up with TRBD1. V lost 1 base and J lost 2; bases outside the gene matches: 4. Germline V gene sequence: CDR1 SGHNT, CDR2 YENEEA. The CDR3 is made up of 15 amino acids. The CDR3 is CASSLARGIQETQYF. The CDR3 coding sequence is TGTGCCAGCAGCTTAGCCAGGGGGATACAAGAGACCCAGTACTTC.

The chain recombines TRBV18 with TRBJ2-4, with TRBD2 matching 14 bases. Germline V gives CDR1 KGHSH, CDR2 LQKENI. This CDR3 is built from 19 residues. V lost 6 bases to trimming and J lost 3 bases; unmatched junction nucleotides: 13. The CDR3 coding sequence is TGTGCCAGCTCGCCTCCGGGACTAGCGGGAGTTAAGAGCAAAAACATTCAGTACTTC. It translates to CASSPPGLAGVKSKNIQYF. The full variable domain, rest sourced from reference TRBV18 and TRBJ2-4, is NAGVMQNPRHLVRRRGQEARLRCSPMKGHSHVYWYRQLPEEGLKFMVYLQKENIIDESGMPKERFSAEFPKEGPSILRIQQVVRGDSAAYFCASSPPGLAGVKSKNIQYFGAGTRLSVL.

CDR3 sequence reads: CASSAGQGAQGSPLHF. The DNA for the CDR3 is TGTGCCAGCAGCGCCGGACAGGGGGCACAAGGATCACCCCTCCACTTT. The gene calls are TRBV5-4 and TRBJ1-6, with 11 bases aligning to TRBD1. Germline V gene lookup returns CDR1 SGHNT and CDR2 YYREEE (reference sequence). This CDR3 contains 16 residues. Trimming cost V 4 bases and J 10 bases; bases outside gene matches: 10.

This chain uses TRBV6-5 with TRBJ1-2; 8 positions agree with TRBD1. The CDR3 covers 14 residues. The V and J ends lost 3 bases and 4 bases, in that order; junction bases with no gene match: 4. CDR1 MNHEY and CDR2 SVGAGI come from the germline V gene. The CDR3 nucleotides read TGTGCCAGCAGTTATCGACAGGGGACCTATGGCTACACCTTC. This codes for CASSYRQGTYGYTF.

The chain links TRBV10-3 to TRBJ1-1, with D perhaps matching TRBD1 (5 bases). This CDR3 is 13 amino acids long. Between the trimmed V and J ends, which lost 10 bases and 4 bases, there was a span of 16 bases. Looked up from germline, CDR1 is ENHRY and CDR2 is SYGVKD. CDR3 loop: CATGTSAGTEAFF. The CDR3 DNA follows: TGTGCCACTGGGACTTCCGCGGGCACTGAAGCTTTCTTT.

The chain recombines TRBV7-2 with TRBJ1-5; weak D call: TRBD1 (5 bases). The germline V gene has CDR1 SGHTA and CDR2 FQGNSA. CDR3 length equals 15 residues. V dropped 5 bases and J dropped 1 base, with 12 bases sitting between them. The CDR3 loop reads CASSRDGGSNQPQHF. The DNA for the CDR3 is TGTGCCAGCAGCCGGGACGGGGGGAGCAATCAGCCCCAGCATTTT.

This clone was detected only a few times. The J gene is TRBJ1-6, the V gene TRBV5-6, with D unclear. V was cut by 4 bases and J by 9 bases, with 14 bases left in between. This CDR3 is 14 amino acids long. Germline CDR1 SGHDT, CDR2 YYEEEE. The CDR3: CASSLRTAFSPLHF. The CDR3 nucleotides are TGTGCCAGCAGCCTCCGGACCGCTTTTTCACCCCTCCACTTT.

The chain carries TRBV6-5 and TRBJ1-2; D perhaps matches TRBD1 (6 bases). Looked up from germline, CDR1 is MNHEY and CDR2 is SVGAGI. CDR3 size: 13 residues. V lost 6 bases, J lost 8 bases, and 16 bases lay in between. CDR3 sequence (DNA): TGTGCCAGCAGCTTCAGGGGCGCAGGGGGCTACACCTTC. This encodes CASSFRGAGGYTF.

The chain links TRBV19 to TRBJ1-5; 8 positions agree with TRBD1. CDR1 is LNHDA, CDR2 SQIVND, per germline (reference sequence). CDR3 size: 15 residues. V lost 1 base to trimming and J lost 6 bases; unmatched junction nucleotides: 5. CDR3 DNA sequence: TGTGCCAGTAGTATAGGGGGACAGGCCGGTCAGCCCCAGCATTTT. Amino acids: CASSIGGQAGQPQHF.

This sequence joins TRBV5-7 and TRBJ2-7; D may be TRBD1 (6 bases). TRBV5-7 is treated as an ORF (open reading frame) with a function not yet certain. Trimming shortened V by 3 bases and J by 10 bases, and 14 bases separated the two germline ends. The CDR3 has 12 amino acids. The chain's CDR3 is CASSYTGLEQYF. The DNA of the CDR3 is TGTGCCAGCAGCTATACAGGGTTAGAACAGTACTTC.

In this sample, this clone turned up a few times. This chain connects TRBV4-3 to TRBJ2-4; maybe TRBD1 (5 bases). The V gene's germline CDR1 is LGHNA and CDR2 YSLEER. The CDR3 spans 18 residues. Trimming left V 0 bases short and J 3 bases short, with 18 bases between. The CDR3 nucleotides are TGCGCCAGCAGCCAAGATTGGTCGCCAGGGCCGGGCAAAAACATTCAGTACTTC. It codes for CASSQDWSPGPGKNIQYF.

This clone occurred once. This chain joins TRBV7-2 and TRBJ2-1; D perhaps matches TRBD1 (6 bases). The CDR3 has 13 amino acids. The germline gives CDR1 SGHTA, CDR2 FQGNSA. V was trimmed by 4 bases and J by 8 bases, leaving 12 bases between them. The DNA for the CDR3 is TGTGCCAGCAGCTGGGGGCCCGCCGATGAGCAGTTCTTC. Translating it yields CASSWGPADEQFF.

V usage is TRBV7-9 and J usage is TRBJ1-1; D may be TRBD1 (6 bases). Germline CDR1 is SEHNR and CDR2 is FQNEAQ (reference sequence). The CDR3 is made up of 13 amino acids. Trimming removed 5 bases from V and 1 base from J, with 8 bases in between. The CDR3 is CASSPTGNTEAFF. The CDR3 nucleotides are TGTGCCAGCAGCCCGACAGGGAACACTGAAGCTTTCTTT.

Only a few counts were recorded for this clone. The CDR3 here is CASSGPSRDYEQYF. Written as DNA, the CDR3 is TGTGCCAGCTCAGGCCCCTCAAGAGACTACGAGCAGTACTTC. The V and J genes are TRBV18 and TRBJ2-7; D is uncertain. The CDR3 spans 14 residues. V was trimmed by 5 bases and J by 3 bases, leaving 14 bases between them. The germline V gene has CDR1 KGHSH and CDR2 LQKENI.

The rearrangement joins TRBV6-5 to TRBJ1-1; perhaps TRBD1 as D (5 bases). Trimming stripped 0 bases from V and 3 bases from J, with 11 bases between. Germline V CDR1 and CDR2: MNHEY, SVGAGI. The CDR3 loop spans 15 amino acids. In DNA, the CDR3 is TGTGCCAGCAGTTACTCGGCGGGGGTGGACACTGAAGCTTTCTTT. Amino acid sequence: CASSYSAGVDTEAFF.

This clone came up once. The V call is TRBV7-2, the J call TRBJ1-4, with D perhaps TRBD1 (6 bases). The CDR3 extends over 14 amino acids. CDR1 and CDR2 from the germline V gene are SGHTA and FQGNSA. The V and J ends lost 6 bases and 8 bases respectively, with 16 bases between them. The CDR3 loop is CASSRGGVGEKLFF. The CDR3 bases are TGTGCCAGCAGTCGAGGGGGGGTTGGAGAAAAACTGTTTTTT.

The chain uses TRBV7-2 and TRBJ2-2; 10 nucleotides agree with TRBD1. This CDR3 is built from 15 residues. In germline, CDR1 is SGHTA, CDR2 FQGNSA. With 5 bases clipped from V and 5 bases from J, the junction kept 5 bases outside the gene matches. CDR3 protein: CASSPQGQGTGELFF. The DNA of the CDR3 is TGTGCCAGCAGCCCACAGGGACAGGGGACCGGGGAGCTGTTTTTT.

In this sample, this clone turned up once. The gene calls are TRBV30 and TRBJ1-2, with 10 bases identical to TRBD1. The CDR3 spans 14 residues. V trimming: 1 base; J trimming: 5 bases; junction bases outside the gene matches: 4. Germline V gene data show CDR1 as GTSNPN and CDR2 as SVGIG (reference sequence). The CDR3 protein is CAWSGQGAYYGYTF. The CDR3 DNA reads TGTGCCTGGAGTGGACAGGGGGCCTATTATGGCTACACCTTC. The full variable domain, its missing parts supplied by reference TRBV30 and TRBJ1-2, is SQTIHQWPATLVQPVGSPLSLECTVEGTSNPNLYWYRQAAGRGLQLLFYSVGIGQISSEVPQNLSASRPQDRQFILSSKKLLLSDSGFYLCAWSGQGAYYGYTFGSGTRLTVV.

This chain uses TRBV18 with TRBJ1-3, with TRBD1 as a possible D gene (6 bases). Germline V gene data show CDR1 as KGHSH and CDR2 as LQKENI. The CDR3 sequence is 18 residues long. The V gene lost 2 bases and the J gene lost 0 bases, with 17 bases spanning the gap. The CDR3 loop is CASSPRPEWGASGNTIYF. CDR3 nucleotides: TGTGCCAGCTCACCAAGGCCTGAGTGGGGGGCCTCTGGAAACACCATATATTTT.

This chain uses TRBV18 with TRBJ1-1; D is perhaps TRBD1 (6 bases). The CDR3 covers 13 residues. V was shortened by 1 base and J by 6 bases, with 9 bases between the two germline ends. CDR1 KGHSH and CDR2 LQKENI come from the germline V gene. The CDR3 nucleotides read TGTGCCAGCTCACCACAGGGGGACGCTGAAGCTTTCTTT. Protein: CASSPQGDAEAFF.